This T cell receptor beta chain was identified during a study of blood T cell repertoires in COVID-19. Study-level information: Whether acute or convalescent, the COVID-19 samples came from the United States, Italy and Spain.

Original methodology: Reference gene primers were amplified, and this amplification served to estimate nucleated cell counts. Sequencing used immunoSEQ multiplex PCR; TCRdb keeps in-frame clones, though not all of them. V, J and clone size are those of that table, while D and trimming were read from the DNA. The repertoire holds about 74,000 clones, with around four fifths as singletons. The germline V gene encodes CDR1 SEHNR and CDR2 FQNEAQ (reference sequence). The CDR3 is 15 amino acids. V was clipped by 1 base and J by 5 bases, with 12 bases between them. This clonotype originated in a man aged 65 to 79 with acute or convalescent COVID-19. The rearrangement uses TRBV7-9 and TRBJ2-4; TRBD2 is a possible D gene (7 bases). Sequenced input: peripheral blood. Here the CDR3 reads CASSLGEGQQNIQYF. CDR3 nucleotides: TGTGCCAGCAGCTTAGGGGAGGGACAACAAAACATTCAGTACTTC. The whole variable domain, remainder taken from reference TRBV7-9 and TRBJ2-4, is DTGVSQNPRHKITKRGQNVTFRCDPISEHNRLYWYRQTLGQGPEFLTYFQNEAQLEKSRLLSDRFSAERPKGSFSTLEIQRTEQGDSAMYLCASSLGEGQQNIQYFGAGTRLSVL.